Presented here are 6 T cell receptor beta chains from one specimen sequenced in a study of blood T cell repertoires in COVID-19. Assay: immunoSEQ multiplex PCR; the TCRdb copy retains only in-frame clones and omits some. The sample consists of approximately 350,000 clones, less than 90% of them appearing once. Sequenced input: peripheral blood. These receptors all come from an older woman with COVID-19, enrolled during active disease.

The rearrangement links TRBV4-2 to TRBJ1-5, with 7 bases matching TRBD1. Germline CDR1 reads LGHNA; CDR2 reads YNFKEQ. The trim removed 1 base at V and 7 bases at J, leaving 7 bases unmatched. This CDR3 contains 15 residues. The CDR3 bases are TGTGCCAGCAGCCAAGTAGAGGGGGCGAGACAGCCCCAGCATTTT. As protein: CASSQVEGARQPQHF.

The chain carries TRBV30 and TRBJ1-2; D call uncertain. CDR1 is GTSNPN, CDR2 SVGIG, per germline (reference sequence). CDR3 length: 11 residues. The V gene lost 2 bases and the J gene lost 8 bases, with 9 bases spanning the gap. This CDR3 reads CAWSTGFGYTF. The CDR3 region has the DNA TGTGCCTGGAGTACGGGTTTCGGCTACACCTTC.

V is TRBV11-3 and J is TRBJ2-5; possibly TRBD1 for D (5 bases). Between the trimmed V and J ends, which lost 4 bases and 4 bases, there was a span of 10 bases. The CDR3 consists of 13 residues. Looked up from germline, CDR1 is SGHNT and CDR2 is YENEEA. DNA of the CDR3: TGTGCCAGCAGCTCGCAGGGTTCAGAGACCCAGTACTTC. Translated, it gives CASSSQGSETQYF.

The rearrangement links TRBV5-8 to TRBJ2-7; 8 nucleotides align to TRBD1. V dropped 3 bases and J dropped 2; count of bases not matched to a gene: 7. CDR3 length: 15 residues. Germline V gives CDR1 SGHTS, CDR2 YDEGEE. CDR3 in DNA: TGTGCCAGCAGCTCCTACCGGGACAGGACCTACGAGCAGTACTTC. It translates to CASSSYRDRTYEQYF.

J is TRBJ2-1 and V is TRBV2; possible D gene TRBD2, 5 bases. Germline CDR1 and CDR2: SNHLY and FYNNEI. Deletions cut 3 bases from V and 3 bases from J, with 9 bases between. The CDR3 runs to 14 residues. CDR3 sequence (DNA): TGTGCCAGCAGTGATCTAGCCTACTACAATGAGCAGTTCTTC. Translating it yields CASSDLAYYNEQFF.

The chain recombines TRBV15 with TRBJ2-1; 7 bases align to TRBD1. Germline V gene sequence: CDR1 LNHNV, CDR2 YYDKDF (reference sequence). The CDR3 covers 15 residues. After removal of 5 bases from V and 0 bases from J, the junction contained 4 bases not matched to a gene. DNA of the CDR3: TGTGCCACCAGCGGGCAGGGGGTCTCCTACAATGAGCAGTTCTTC. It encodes CATSGQGVSYNEQFF.